This T cell receptor beta chain was captured in a study of identical twins. One entry per CDR3 protein results from TCRdb running MiXCR on the 5' RACE reads. The repertoire consists of approximately 500,000 distinct CDR3 sequences, with 20% to 30% occurring once and the leading ten covering around 3%. Unmatched junction bases numbered 4, after V lost 6 bases and J lost 4 bases. The germline gives CDR1 SEHNR, CDR2 FQNEAQ (reference sequence). The CDR3 is 15 amino acids. The same sample was also studied in work on T cells expressing NK-cell markers.

V and J are TRBV7-9 and TRBJ2-1, with 12 bases aligning to TRBD2. The receptor was isolated from a woman under 30 in good health. Sequences were obtained from CD4+ T cells sorted from blood. The chain's CDR3 is CASRGLAGYYNEQFF. For the CDR3, the DNA is TGTGCCAGCAGGGGACTAGCGGGTTATTACAATGAGCAGTTCTTC.